This TCR beta chain was profiled in a study of CD8 T cells in ankylosing spondylitis. In making TCR beta libraries, quantitative 5'-RACE with molecular barcodes was used. Using its own MiXCR run on the 5' RACE reads, TCRdb lists one record per CDR3 protein. The table has 250,000 to 400,000 distinct CDR3 sequences, approximately 10% seen once. The CDR3 is 13 amino acids. Germline values: CDR1 KGHSH, CDR2 LQKENI. Notes on the study in general: Matched synovial fluid from ankylosing spondylitis patients was reported to be enriched for disease-linked clones. Blood from ankylosing spondylitis patients appeared to carry a characteristic roughly eight-variant TCR beta motif. Peripheral blood samples showed relatively rare disease-linked clones, and these clones were CD8+.

For this clonotype: Its antigen remains unidentified. One end of the junction fails to match germline, which may point to a read error.

Sequenced sample: blood, either unsorted or a sorted T cell fraction (not recorded which). The sequence was collected from a female donor with ankylosing spondylitis or in good health (not recorded which). The chain joins TRBV18 to TRBJ1-1, with a weak D call TRBD1 (5 bases). CDR3 region: CASSPQGLTEALF. The CDR3 coding sequence is TGTGCCAGCTCACCACAGGGACTCACTGAAGCTCTCTTT.